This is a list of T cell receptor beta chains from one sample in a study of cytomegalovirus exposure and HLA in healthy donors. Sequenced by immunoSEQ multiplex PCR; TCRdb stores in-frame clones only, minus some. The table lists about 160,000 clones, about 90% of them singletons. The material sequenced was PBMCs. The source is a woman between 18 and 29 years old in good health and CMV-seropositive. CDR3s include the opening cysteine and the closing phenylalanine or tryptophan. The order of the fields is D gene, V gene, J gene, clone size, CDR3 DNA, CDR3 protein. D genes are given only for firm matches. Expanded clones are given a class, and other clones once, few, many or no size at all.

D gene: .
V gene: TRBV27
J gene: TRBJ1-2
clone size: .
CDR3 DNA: TGTGCCAGCAGTCAACAGGGTGGCTATGGCTACACCTTC
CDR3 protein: CASSQQGGYGYTF

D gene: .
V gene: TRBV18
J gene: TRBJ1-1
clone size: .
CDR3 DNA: TGTGCCAGCTCAGCTACTCGGGGCACTGAAGCTTTCTTT
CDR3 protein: CASSATRGTEAFF

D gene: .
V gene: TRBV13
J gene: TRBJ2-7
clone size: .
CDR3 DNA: TGTGCCAGCAGCTCCCTTCGCGAGCAGTACTTC
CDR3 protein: CASSSLREQYF

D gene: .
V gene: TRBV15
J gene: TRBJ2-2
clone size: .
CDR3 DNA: TGTGCCACCAGCAGAGGATTAGTCGTAGGGGCGAACACCGGGGAGCTGTTTTTT
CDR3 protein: CATSRGLVVGANTGELFF

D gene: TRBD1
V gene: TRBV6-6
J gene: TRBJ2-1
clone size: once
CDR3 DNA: TGTGCCAGCAGTCTTAAAGGACAGGGGAGAAATGAGCAGTTCTTC
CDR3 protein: CASSLKGQGRNEQFF

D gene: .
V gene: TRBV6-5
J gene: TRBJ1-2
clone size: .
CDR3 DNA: TGTGCCAGCAGTTATTCGAGTACGGGGGATCGTGGCTACACCTTC
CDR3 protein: CASSYSSTGDRGYTF

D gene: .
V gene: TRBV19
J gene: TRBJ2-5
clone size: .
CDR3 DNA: TGTGCCAGTAGTAAAAGGTCAGACAGCATGATTCAAGAGACCCAGTACTTC
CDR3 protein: CASSKRSDSMIQETQYF

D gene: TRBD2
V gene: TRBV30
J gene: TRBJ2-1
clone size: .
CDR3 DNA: TGTGCCTGGAGTGTAGCCGGGGGGGTATCCTACAATGAGCAGTTCTTC
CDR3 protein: CAWSVAGGVSYNEQFF

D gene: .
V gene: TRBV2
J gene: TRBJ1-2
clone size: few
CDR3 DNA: TGTGCCAGCCCGAACCGAGCGTTCCGGTATGGCTACACCTTC
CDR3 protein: CASPNRAFRYGYTF

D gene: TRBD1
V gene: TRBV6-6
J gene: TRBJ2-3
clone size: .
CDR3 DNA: TGTGCCAGCAGTTCCTCCGGGACAGGCACAGATACGCAGTATTTT
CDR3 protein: CASSSSGTGTDTQYF

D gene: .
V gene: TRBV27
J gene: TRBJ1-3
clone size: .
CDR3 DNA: TGTGCCAGCAGGCGAACAGGAGACTCTGGAAACACCATATATTTT
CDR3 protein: CASRRTGDSGNTIYF

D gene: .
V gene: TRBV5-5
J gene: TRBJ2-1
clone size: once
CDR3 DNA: TGTGCCAGCAGGAGGGGGACTACGTCCTACAATGAGCAGTTCTTC
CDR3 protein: CASRRGTTSYNEQFF

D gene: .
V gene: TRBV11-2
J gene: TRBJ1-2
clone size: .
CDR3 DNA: TGTGCCAGCAGCCCACAGCCACAGATCTATGGCTACACCTTC
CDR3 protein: CASSPQPQIYGYTF

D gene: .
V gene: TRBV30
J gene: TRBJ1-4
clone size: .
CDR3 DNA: TGTGCCTGGAGTGTATGGGCGAATAATGAAAAACTGTTTTTT
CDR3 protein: CAWSVWANNEKLFF

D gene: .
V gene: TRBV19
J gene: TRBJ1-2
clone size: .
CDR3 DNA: TGTGCCAGTAGCCCGGGAGTAATCTATGGCTACACCTTC
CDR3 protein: CASSPGVIYGYTF

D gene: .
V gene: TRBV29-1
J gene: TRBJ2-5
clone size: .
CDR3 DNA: TGCAGCGTCACCCAACCGGACAGATCCGAGACCCAGTACTTC
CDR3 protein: CSVTQPDRSETQYF

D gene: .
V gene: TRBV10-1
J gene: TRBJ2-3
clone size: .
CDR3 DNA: TGCGCCAGCAGTGAGACCTCCGGGTCCACAGATACGCAGTATTTT
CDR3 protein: CASSETSGSTDTQYF

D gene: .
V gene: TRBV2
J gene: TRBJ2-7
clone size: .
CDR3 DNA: TGTGCCAGCATCGGTTACGAGCAGTACTTC
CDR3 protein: CASIGYEQYF

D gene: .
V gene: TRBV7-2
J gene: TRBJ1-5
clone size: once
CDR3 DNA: TGTGCCAGCAGCTTAGAGGGGAAATGGGCCCCCCAGCATTTT
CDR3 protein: CASSLEGKWAPQHF

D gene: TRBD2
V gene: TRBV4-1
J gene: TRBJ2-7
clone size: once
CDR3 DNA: TGCGCCAGCAGCCAAGATCGGGCTAGCGGGAGAGCTTACGAGCAGTACTTC
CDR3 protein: CASSQDRASGRAYEQYF

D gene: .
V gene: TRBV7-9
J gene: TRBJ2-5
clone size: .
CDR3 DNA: TGTGCCAGCAGCTTAGTAGAAGAGACCCAGTACTTC
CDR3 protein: CASSLVEETQYF

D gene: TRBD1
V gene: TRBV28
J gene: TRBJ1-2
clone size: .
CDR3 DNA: TGTGCCAGCAGTCCTCCGGGACAGCTAGGGGGTGGCTACACCTTC
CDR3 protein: CASSPPGQLGGGYTF

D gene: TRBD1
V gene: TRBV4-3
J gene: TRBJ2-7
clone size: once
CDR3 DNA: TGCGCCAGCAGCCCAACGGACAGGGCCCCCTACGAGCAGTACTTC
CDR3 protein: CASSPTDRAPYEQYF

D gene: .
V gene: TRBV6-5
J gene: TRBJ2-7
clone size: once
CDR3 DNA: TGTGCCAGCAGTTACTCGATCGGGTTCGAGCAGTACTTC
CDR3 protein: CASSYSIGFEQYF

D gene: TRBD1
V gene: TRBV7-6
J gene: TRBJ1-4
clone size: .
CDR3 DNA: TGTGCCAGCAGCTTTCGACAGGGTGGTGAAAAACTGTTTTTT
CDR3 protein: CASSFRQGGEKLFF

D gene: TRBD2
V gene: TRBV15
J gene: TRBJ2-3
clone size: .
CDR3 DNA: TGTGCCACCAGCAGAGAGTCGGGACTAGCGAGAACAGATACGCAGTATTTT
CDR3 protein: CATSRESGLARTDTQYF

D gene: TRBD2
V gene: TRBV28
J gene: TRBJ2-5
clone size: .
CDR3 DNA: TGTGCCAGCGCCTATAGCGGGAGGGTAGAGACCCAGTACTTC
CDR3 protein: CASAYSGRVETQYF

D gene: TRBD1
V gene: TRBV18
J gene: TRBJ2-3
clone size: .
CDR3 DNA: TGTGCCAGCTCACCTAAGGGGGCGCACACAGATACGCAGTATTTT
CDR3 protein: CASSPKGAHTDTQYF

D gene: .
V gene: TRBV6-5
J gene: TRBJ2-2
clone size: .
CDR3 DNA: TGTGCCAGCAGTTACCCCAGGAACACCGGGGAGCTGTTTTTT
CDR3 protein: CASSYPRNTGELFF

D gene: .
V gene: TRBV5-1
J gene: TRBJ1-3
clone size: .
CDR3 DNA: TGCGCCAGCAGCCGGGGGACCTCTGGAAACACCATATATTTT
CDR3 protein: CASSRGTSGNTIYF

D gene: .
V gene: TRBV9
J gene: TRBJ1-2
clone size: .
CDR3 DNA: TGTGCCAGCAGCCTCCGAGGTGGGGGGACGTCCTTCTATGGCTACACCTTC
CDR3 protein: CASSLRGGGTSFYGYTF

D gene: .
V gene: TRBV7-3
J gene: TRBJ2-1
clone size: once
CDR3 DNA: TGTGCCAGCAGCTTAATAGGGACTGCGAACAATGAGCAGTTCTTC
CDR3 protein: CASSLIGTANNEQFF

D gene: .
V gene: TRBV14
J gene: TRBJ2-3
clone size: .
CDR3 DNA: TGTGCCAGCAGCCGTGCGCTAAGCACAGATACGCAGTATTTT
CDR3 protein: CASSRALSTDTQYF

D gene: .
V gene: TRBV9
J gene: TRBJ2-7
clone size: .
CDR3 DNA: TGTGCCAGCAGCGTAGATTACGACAGATCTTACGAGCAGTACTTC
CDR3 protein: CASSVDYDRSYEQYF

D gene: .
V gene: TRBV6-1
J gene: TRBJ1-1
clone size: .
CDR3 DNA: TGTGCCAGTTGGCAGCGCAGTATGGACACTGAAGCTTTCTTT
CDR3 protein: CASWQRSMDTEAFF

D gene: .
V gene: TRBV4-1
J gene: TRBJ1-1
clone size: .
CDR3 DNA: TGCGCCAGCAGCCAGACCCAGGTCGCTCAAAAGGAAAACACTGAAGCTTTCTTT
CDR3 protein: CASSQTQVAQKENTEAFF

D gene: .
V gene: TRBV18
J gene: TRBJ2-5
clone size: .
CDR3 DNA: TGTGCCAGCTCACCAGAGGTCCCGAAAGAGACCCAGTACTTC
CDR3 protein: CASSPEVPKETQYF

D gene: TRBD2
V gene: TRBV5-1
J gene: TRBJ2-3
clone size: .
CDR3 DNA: TGCGCCAGCAGCTCGGACCCTAGCGGGGGGTACACAGATACGCAGTATTTT
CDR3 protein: CASSSDPSGGYTDTQYF

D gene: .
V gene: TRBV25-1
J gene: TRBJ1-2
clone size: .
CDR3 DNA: TGTGCCAGCAGTTCGAGGGGAGGAGTTTATGGCTACACCTTC
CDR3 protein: CASSSRGGVYGYTF

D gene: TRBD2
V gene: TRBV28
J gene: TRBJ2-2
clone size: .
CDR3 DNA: TGTGCCAGCATTATGGGAGGGGCGAACACCGGGGAGCTGTTTTTT
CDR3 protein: CASIMGGANTGELFF

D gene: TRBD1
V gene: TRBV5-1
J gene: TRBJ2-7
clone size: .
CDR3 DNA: TGCGCCAGCAGCTTGGTTCAGGGGGCTTACGAGCAGTACTTC
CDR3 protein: CASSLVQGAYEQYF

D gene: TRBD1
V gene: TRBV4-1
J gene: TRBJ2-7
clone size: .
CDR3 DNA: TGCGCCAGCAGCCTCCAGGGAGGGGGACAGGGGTCCGAGCAGTACTTC
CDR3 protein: CASSLQGGGQGSEQYF

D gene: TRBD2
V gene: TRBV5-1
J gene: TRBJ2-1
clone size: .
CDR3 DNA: TGCGCCAGCAGCTTGGGCGTGGTAGCGGGAGTCCTTGGCAATGAGCAGTTCTTC
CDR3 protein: CASSLGVVAGVLGNEQFF

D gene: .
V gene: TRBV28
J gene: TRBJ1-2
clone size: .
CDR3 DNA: TGTGCCAGCAGCTCCCTGGGGGGGGCTGGCTACACCTTC
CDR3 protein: CASSSLGGAGYTF

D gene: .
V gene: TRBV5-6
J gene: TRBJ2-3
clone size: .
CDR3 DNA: TGTGCCAGCAGCTCATCCCGACAGCCTCGTAGCACAGATACGCAGTATTTT
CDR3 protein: CASSSSRQPRSTDTQYF

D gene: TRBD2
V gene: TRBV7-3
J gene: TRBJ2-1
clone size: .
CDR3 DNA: TGTGCCAGCAGCTTATACCCTAGCGGGTTAGGGGGATACAATGAGCAGTTCTTC
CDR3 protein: CASSLYPSGLGGYNEQFF

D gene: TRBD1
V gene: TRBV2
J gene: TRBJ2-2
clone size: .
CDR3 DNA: TGTGCCAGTACCGGGACAGGGGGCAAGGGTCCCACCGGGGAGCTGTTTTTT
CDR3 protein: CASTGTGGKGPTGELFF

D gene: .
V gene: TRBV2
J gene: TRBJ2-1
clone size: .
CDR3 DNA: TGTGCCAGCAGTGAAGGACAGGAATACAATGAGCAGTTCTTC
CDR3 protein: CASSEGQEYNEQFF

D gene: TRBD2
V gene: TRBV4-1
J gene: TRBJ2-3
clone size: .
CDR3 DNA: TGCGCCAGCAGCCAAGATCGCGCGGGGGGCCGCACAGATACGCAGTATTTT
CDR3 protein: CASSQDRAGGRTDTQYF

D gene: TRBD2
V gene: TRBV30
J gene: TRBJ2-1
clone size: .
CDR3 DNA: TGTGCCTGGAATGTGGCGGGGGGGCTCGATGAGCAGTTCTTC
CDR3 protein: CAWNVAGGLDEQFF

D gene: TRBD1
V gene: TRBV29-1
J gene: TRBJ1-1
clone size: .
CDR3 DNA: TGCAGCGTTGAAGGGCTACAGGGGTCTCCCCCAGAAGCTTTCTTT
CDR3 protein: CSVEGLQGSPPEAFF

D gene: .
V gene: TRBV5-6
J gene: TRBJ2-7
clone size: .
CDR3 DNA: TGTGCCAGCAGCTTTCGGTTCTCCTACGAGCAGTACTTC
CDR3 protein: CASSFRFSYEQYF

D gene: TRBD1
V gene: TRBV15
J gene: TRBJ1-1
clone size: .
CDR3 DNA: TGTGCCACCAGCAGAACCAGATCGACAGGGGACACTGAAGCTTTCTTT
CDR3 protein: CATSRTRSTGDTEAFF